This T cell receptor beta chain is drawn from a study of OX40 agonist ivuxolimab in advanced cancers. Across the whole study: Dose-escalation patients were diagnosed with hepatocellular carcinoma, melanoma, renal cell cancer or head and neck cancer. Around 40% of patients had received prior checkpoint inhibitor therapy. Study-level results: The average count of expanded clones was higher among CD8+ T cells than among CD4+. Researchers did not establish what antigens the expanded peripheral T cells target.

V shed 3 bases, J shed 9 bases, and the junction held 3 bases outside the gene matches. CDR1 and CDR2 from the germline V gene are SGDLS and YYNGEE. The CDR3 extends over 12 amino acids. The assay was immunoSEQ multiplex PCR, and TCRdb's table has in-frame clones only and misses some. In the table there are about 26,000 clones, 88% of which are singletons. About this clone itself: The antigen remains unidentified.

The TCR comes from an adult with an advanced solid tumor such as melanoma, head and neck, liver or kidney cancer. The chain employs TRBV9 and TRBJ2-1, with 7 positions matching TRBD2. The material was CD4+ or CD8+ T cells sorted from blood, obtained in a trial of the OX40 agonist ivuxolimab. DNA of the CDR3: TGTGCCAGCAGCGGGGAGGGGTCTGAGCAGTTCTTC. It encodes CASSGEGSEQFF. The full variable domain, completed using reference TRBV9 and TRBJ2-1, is DSGVTQTPKHLITATGQRVTLRCSPRSGDLSVYWYQQSLDQGLQFLIQYYNGEERAKGNILERFSAQQFPDLHSELNLSSLELGDSALYFCASSGEGSEQFFGPGTRLTVL.